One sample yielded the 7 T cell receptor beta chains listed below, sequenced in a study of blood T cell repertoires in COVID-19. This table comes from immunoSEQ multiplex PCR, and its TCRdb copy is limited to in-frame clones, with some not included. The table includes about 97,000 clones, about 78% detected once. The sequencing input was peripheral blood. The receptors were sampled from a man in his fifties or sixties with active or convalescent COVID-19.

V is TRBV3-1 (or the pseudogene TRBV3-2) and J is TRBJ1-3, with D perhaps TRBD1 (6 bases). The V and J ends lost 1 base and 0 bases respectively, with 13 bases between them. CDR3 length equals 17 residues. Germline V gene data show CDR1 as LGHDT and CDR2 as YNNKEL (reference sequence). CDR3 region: CASSQGGGSSSGNTIYF. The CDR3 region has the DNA TGTGCCAGCAGCCAAGGAGGGGGATCGAGCTCTGGAAACACCATATATTTT.

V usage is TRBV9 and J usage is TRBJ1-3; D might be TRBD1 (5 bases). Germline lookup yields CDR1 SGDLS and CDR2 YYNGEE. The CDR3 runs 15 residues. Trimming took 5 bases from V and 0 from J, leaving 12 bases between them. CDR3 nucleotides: TGTGCCAGCAGTTTCTTCGACAGCTCTGGAAACACCATATATTTT. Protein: CASSFFDSSGNTIYF.

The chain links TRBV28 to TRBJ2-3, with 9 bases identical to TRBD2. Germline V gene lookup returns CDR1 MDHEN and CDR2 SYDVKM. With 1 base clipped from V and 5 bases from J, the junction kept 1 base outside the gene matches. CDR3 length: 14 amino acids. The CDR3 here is CASSLSLAGDTQYF. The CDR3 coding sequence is TGTGCCAGCAGTTTATCACTAGCGGGAGATACGCAGTATTTT.

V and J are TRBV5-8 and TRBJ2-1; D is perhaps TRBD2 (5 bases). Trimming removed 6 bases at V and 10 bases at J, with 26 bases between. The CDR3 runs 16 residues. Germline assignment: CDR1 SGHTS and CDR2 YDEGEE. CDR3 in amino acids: CASNNEELGPHGEQFF. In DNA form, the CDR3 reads TGTGCCAGCAACAATGAAGAACTAGGTCCCCATGGGGAGCAGTTCTTC.

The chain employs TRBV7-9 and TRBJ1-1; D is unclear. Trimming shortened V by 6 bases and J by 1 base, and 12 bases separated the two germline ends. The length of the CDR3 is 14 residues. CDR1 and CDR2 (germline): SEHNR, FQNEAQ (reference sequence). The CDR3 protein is CASSIGQKNTEAFF. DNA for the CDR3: TGTGCCAGCAGTATTGGGCAGAAGAACACTGAAGCTTTCTTT.

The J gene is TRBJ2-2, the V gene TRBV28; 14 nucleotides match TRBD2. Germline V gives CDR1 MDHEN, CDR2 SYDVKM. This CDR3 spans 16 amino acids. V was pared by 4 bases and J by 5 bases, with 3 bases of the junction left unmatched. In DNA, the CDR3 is TGTGCCAGCAGTTCCCGACTAGCGGGAGGGACCGGGGAGCTGTTTTTT. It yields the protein CASSSRLAGGTGELFF.

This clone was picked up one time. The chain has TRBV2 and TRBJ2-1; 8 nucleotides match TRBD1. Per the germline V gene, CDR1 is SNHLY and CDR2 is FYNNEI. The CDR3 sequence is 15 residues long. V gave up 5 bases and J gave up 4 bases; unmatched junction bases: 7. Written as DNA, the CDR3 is TGTGCCAGCAGTCAGGGGGCAGTCGGGTACAATGAGCAGTTCTTC. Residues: CASSQGAVGYNEQFF.